This T cell receptor beta chain stems from a study of blood T cell repertoires in COVID-19. V gave up 6 bases and J gave up 0 bases; unmatched junction bases: 5. Germline CDR1 KGHSH, CDR2 LQKENI. CDR3 length: 15 residues. Some clones are missing from TCRdb's copy, which holds only in-frame ones; the method was immunoSEQ multiplex PCR. The table has 540,000 or so clones, roughly nine tenths seen once. Specimen: peripheral blood. The rearrangement links TRBV18 to TRBJ1-3; 7 bases agree with TRBD1. The TCR comes from a woman aged 45-65 years with COVID-19, enrolled during active disease. CDR3 coding DNA: TGTGCCAGCTCCCCCGGGACAGCCTCTGGAAACACCATATATTTT. Translated, it gives CASSPGTASGNTIYF.